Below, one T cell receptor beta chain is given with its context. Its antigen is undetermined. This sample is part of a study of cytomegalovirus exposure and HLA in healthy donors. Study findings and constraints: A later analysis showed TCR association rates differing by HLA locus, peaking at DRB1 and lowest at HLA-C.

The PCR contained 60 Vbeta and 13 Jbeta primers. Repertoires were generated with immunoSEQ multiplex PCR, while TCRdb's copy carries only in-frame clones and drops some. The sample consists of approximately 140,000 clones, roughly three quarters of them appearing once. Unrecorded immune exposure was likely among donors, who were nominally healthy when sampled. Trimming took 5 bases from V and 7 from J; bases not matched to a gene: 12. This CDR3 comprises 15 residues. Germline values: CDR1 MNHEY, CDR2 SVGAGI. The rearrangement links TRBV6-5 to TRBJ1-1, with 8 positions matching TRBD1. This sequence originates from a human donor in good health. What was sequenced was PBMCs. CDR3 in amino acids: CASSRRTGLVGEAFF. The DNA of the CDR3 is TGTGCCAGCAGTAGACGGACAGGGTTGGTTGGTGAAGCTTTCTTT.